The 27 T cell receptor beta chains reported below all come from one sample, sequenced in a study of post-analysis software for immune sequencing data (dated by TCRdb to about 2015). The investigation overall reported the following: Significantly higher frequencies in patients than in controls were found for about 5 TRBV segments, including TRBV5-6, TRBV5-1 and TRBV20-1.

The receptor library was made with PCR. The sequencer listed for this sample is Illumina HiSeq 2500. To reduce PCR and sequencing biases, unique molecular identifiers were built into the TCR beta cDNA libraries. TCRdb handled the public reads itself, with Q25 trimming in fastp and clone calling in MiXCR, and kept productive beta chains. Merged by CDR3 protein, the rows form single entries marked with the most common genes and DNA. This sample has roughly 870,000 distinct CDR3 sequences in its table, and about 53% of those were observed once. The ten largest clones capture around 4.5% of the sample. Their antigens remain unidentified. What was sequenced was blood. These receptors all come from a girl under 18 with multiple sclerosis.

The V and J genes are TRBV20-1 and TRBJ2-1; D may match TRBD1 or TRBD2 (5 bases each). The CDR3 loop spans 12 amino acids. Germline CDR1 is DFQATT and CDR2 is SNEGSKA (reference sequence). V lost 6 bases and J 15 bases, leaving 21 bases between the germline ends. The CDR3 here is CSALRRTDTPFF. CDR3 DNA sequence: TGCAGTGCCCTCCGGAGGACGGACACCCCGTTCTTC.

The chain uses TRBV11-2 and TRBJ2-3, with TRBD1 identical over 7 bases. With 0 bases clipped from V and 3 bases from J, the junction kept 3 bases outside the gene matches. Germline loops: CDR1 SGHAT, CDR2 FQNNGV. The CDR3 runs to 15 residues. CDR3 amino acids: CASSLEGGVTDTQYF. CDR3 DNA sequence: TGTGCCAGCAGCTTAGAAGGGGGCGTAACAGATACGCAGTATTTT.

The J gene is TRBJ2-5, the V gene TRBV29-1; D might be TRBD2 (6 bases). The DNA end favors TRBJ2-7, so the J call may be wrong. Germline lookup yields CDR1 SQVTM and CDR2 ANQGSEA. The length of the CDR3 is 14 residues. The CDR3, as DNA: TGCAGCGCCTTAAGGGGAGGATCCTCCTACGAGCAGTACTTC. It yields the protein CSALRGGSSYEQYF.

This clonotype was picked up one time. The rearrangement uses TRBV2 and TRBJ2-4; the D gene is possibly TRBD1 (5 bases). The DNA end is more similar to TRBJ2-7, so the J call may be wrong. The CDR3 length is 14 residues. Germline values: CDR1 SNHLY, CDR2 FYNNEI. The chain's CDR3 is CASQIGAFSYEQYF. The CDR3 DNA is TGTGCCAGCCAGATAGGGGCTTTTTCCTACGAGCAGTACTTC.

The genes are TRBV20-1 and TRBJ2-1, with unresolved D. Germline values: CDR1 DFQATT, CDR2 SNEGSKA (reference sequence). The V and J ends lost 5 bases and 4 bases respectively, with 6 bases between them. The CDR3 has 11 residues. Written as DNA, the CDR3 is TGCAGTGCTCCCTTTTACAATGAGCAGTTCTTC. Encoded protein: CSAPFYNEQFF.

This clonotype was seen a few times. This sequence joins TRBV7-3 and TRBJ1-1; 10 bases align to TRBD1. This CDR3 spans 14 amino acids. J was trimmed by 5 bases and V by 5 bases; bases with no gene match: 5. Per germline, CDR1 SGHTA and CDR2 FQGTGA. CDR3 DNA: TGTGCCAGCAGCGGGACAGGGGAAGGGACTGAAGCTTTCTTT. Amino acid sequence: CASSGTGEGTEAFF.

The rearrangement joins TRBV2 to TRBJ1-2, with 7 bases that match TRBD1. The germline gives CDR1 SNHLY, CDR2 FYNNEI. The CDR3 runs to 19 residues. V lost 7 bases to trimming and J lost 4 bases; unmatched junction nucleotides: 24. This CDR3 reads CASNYETGRATIGFYGYTF. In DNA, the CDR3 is TGTGCCAGCAACTACGAGACAGGGCGCGCGACTATCGGGTTCTATGGCTACACCTTC.

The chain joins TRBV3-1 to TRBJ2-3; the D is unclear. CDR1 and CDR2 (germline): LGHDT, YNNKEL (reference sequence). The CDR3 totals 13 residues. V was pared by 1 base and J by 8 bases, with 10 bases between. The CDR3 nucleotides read TGTGCCAGCAGCCAAGCAGCCGCCCCTACGCAGTATTTT. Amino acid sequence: CASSQAAAPTQYF.

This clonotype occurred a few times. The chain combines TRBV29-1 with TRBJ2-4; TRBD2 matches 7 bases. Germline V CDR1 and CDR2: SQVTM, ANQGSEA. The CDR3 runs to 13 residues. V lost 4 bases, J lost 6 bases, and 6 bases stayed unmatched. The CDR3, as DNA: TGCAGCGTTGTCGGACCGGGAGGAAACATTCAGTACTTC. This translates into CSVVGPGGNIQYF. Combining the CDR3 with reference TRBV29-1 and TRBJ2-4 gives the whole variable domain SAVISQKPSRDICQRGTSLTIQCQVDSQVTMMFWYRQQPGQSLTLIATANQGSEATYESGFVIDKFPISRPNLTFSTLTVSNMSPEDSSIYLCSVVGPGGNIQYFGAGTRLSVL.

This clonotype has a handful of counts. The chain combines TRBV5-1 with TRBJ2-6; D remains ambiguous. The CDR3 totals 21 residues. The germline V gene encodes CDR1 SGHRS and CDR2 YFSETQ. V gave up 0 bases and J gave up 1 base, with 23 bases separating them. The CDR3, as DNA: TGCGCCAGCAGCTTGGAAGGCGGTTTAAGACGGGCCCTATCTGGGGCCAACGTCCTGACTTTC. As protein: CASSLEGGLRRALSGANVLTF.

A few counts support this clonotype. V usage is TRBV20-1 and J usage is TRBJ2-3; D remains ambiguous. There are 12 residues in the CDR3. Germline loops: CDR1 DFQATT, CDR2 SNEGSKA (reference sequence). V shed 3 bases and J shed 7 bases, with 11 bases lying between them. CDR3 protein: CSASTSLNTQYF. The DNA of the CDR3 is TGCAGTGCTAGTACCAGTCTGAATACGCAGTATTTT.

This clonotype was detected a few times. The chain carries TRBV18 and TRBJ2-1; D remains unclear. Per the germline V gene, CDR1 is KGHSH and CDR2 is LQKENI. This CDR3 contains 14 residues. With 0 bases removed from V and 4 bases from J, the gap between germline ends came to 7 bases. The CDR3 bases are TGTGCCAGCTCACCACCGGGCGCTTACAATGAGCAGTTCTTC. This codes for CASSPPGAYNEQFF.

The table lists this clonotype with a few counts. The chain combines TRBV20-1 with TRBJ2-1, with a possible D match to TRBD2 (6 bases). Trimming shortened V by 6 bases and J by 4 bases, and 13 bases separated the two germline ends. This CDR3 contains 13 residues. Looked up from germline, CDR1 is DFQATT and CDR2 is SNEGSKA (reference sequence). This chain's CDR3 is CSAPPREYNEQFF. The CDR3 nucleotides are TGCAGTGCCCCCCCCCGGGAGTACAATGAGCAGTTCTTC.

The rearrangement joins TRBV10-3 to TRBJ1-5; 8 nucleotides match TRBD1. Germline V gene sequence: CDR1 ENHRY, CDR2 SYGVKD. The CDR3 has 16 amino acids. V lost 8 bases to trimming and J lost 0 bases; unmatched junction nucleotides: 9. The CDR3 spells CAIVDRGGDSNQPQHF. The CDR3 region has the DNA TGTGCCATCGTAGACAGGGGCGGCGATAGCAATCAGCCCCAGCATTTT.

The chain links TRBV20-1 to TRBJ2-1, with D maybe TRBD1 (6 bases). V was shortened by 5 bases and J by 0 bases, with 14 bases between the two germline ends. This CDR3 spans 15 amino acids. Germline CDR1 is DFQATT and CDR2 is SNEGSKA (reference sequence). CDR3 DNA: TGCAGTGCTCGCCGTGAAGGGGGCTCCTACAATGAGCAGTTCTTC. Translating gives CSARREGGSYNEQFF.

This chain's CDR3 is CASSFKRGQAQGSNSPLHF. CDR3 in DNA: TGTGCCAGCAGTTTTAAAAGGGGACAGGCCCAAGGGTCTAATTCACCCCTCCACTTT. The chain employs TRBV12-3 or TRBV12-4 and TRBJ1-6; TRBD1 matches at 8 bases. V lost 3 bases, J lost 6 bases, and 16 bases stayed unmatched. The CDR3 length is 19 residues.

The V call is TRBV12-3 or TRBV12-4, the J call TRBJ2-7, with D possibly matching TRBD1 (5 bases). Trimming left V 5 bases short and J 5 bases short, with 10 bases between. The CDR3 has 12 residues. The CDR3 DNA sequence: TGTGCCAGCAGTACCTTGGGGCACGAGCAGTACTTC. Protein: CASSTLGHEQYF.

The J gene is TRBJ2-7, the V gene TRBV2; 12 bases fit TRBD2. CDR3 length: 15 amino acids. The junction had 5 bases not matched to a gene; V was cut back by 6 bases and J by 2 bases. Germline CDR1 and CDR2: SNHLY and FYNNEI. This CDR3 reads CASRALAGGPYEQYF. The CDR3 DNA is TGTGCCAGCAGGGCACTAGCGGGGGGACCCTACGAGCAGTACTTC.

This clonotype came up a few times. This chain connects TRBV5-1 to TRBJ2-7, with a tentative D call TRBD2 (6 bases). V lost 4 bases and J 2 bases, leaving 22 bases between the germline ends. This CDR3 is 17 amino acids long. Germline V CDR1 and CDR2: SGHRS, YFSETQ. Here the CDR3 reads CASSLASTGTVTYEQYF. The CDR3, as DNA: TGCGCCAGCAGCCTAGCCTCCACTGGGACTGTTACCTACGAGCAGTACTTC. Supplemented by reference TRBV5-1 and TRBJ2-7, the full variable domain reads KAGVTQTPRYLIKTRGQQVTLSCSPISGHRSVSWYQQTPGQGLQFLFEYFSETQRNKGNFPGRFSGRQFSNSRSEMNVSTLELGDSALYLCASSLASTGTVTYEQYFGPGTRLTVT.

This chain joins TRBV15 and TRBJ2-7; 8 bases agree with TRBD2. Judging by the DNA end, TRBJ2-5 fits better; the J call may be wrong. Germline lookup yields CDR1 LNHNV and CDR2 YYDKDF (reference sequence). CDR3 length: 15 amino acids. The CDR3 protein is CATSAQRGTWETQYF. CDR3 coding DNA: TGTGCCACCAGCGCCCAGCGGGGGACTTGGGAGACCCAGTACTTC.

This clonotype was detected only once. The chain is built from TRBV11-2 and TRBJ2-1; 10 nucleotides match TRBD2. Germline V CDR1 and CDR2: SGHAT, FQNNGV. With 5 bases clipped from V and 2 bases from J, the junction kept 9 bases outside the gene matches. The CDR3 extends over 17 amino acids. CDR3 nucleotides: TGTGCCAGCAGCGTACAATTGGGACTAGCGCCCTACAATGAGCAGTTCTTC. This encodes CASSVQLGLAPYNEQFF. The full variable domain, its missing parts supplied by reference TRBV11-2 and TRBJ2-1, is EAGVAQSPRYKIIEKRQSVAFWCNPISGHATLYWYQQILGQGPKLLIQFQNNGVVDDSQLPKDRFSAERLKGVDSTLKIQPAKLEDSAVYLCASSVQLGLAPYNEQFFGPGTRLTVL.

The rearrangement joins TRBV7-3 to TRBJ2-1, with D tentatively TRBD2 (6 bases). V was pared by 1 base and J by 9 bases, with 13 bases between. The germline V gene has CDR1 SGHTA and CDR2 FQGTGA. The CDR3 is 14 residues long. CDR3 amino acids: CASSLMGGAGEQFF. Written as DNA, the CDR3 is TGTGCCAGCAGCTTAATGGGGGGAGCCGGTGAGCAGTTCTTC.

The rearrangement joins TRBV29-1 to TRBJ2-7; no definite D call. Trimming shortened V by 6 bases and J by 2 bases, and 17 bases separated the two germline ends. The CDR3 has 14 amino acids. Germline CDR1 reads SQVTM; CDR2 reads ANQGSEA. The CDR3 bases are TGCAGCGTCTCCTGTACAGCAACCACCTACGAGCAGTACTTC. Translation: CSVSCTATTYEQYF.

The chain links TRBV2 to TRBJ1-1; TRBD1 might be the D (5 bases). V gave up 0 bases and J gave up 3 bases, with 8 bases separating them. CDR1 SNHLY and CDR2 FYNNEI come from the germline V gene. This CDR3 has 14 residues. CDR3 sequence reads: CASSEAGGDTEAFF. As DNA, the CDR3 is TGTGCCAGCAGTGAAGCGGGGGGGGACACTGAAGCTTTCTTT.

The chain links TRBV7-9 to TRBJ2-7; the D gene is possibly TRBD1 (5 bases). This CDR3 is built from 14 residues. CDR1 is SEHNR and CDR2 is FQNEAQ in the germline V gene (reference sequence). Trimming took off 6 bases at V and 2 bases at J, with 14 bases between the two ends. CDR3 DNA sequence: TGTGCCAGCAGTCCAACAGGCCTACCCTACGAGCAGTACTTC. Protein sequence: CASSPTGLPYEQYF.

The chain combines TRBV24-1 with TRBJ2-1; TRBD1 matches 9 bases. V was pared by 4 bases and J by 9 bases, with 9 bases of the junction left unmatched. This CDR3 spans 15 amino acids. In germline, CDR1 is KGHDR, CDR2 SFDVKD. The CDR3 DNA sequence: TGTGCCACCAGTGACCCACAGGGACAGGGTATTGAGCAGTTCTTC. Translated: CATSDPQGQGIEQFF.

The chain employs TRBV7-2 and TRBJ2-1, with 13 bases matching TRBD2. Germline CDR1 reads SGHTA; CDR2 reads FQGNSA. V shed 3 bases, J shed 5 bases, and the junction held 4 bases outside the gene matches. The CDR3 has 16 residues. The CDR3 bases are TGTGCCAGCAGCTTTCCACTAGCGGGGGGGAACAATGAGCAGTTCTTC. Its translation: CASSFPLAGGNNEQFF.